This T cell receptor (beta chain) stems from a study of cytomegalovirus exposure and HLA in healthy donors. There are 15 residues in the CDR3. The germline CDR1 and CDR2 sequences are MNHEY and SVGAGI. V lost 3 bases and J 4 bases, leaving 13 bases between the germline ends. Concerning this clone: What it binds is not known.

A multiplex PCR was run with 60 Vbeta primers and 13 Jbeta primers. Assay: immunoSEQ multiplex PCR; the TCRdb copy retains only in-frame clones and omits some. The sample holds approximately 110,000 clones, approximately 70% seen once. Study-wide findings and caveats: The authors considered a cluster of highly shared sequence variants likely to be a sequencing artifact.

The sequence was obtained from a woman in her 30s in good health and CMV-seronegative. Sequencing input: PBMCs. The chain recombines TRBV6-5 with TRBJ2-1, with D possibly TRBD1 on 6 matching bases. CDR3 protein: CASSYNGGQYNEQFF. CDR3 DNA: TGTGCCAGCAGTTATAATGGGGGACAATACAATGAGCAGTTCTTC.